This T cell receptor beta chain was identified in a study of preoperative IRX-2 immunotherapy in early breast cancer. Profiling relied on immunoSEQ multiplex PCR, and the TCRdb table lists in-frame clones only, not all of them. The repertoire holds 24,000 or so clones, with about 95% as singletons. The CDR3 spans 13 residues. Deletions cut 6 bases from V and 6 bases from J, with 15 bases between. CDR1 SGHNT and CDR2 YYREEE come from the germline V gene (reference sequence). Treatment denoted: preoperative locoregional IRX-2 cytokine immunotherapy. Patients received preoperative, locoregional IRX-2 cytokine immunotherapy in a phase Ib study.

This TCR was sampled from a human donor with breast cancer. The V gene is TRBV5-4, the J gene TRBJ1-1; a possible D gene is TRBD1 (5 bases). The sequencing here drew on tumor tissue, taken after IRX-2 immunotherapy. Here the CDR3 reads CASNKQGASEAFF. The CDR3 nucleotides are TGTGCCAGCAATAAGCAGGGTGCATCTGAAGCTTTCTTT.